A selection of T cell receptor beta chains follows, all from one sample in a study of neoadjuvant anti-PD-1 for oral cavity cancer. TCRdb's table, derived via immunoSEQ multiplex PCR, lists solely in-frame clones and lacks some. The table has tens of thousands of clones, about three quarters seen once. The sample here was PBMCs, taken after nivolumab (anti-PD-1) treatment. Receptor source: a person between 35 and 79 years old with oral cavity squamous cell carcinoma. CDR3s include the opening cysteine and the closing phenylalanine or tryptophan. Fields, in order: clone size, V gene, D gene, J gene, CDR3 DNA, CDR3 protein. D genes are given only for firm matches. Only some rows state a clone size, as once, few, many or a class for expanded clones.

.	TRBV12-5	.	TRBJ1-2	TGTGCTAGTGGTTTGGCAGGGGACCGCTATGGCTACACCTTC	CASGLAGDRYGYTF
.	TRBV29-1	.	TRBJ2-1	TGCAGCGTCACAGGGCCACAAAGCCATGAGCAGTTCTTC	CSVTGPQSHEQFF
few	TRBV4-1	.	TRBJ2-5	TGCGCCAGCAGCCAACAACAAGAGACCCAGTACTTC	CASSQQQETQYF
.	TRBV5-4	.	TRBJ2-3	TGTGCCAGCTCCCGGGCAGGGGGCACAGATACGCAGTATTTT	CASSRAGGTDTQYF
once	TRBV28	.	TRBJ2-5	TGTGCCAGCAGTTTGGGGGAAGAGACCCAGTACTTC	CASSLGEETQYF
.	TRBV7-9	.	TRBJ1-5	TGTGCCAGCAGCTTAGGTCAAGGGGCCAATCAGCCCCAGCATTTT	CASSLGQGANQPQHF
once	TRBV6-5	.	TRBJ1-5	TGTGCCAGCAGCGGACTTATCGGTAATCAGCCCCAGCATTTT	CASSGLIGNQPQHF
.	TRBV5-1	.	TRBJ2-3	TGCGCCAGCAGCTTAGGGGGGAATCCAGATACGCAGTATTTT	CASSLGGNPDTQYF
few	TRBV10-3	TRBD1	TRBJ2-1	TGTGCCACCGACGACCTGGGACAGGGGAATGAGCAGTTCTTC	CATDDLGQGNEQFF
.	TRBV29-1	.	TRBJ1-1	TGCAGCGTTCGCAGGGGTCCCACTGAAGCTTTCTTT	CSVRRGPTEAFF
.	TRBV5-1	.	TRBJ2-3	TGCGCCAGCAGCCAAAGACAGATTAGCACAGATACGCAGTATTTT	CASSQRQISTDTQYF
.	TRBV4-1	.	TRBJ1-1	TGCGCCAGCAGCCAAGCTAACAGCTTGAACACTGAAGCTTTCTTT	CASSQANSLNTEAFF
.	TRBV4-1	.	TRBJ2-7	TGCGCCAGCAGCCTCCATCCAGAGAGGGAAGGGAGCGCCTACGAGCAGTACTTC	CASSLHPEREGSAYEQYF
.	TRBV5-4	.	TRBJ1-2	TGTGCCAGCAGCTTGGGGAGGGACCGAGGAGGCTACACCTTC	CASSLGRDRGGYTF
medium-sized	TRBV5-6	TRBD1	TRBJ2-1	TGTGCCAGCAGCTCAAATAGGGGAGACAGGGGGCTCTACAATGAGCAGTTCTTC	CASSSNRGDRGLYNEQFF
.	TRBV6-6	.	TRBJ2-5	TGTGCCGTCGCGGCATTACAAGAGACCCAGTACTTC	CAVAALQETQYF
.	TRBV5-1	.	TRBJ1-6	TGCGCCAGCAGCTTGTTTTCTGGGGACGAGAATAATTCACCCCTCCACTTT	CASSLFSGDENNSPLHF
few	TRBV6-4	TRBD2	TRBJ2-3	TGTGCCAGCAGTCCAATCGGGACTAGCGGGAGGACGACAGATACGCAGTATTTT	CASSPIGTSGRTTDTQYF
.	TRBV28	.	TRBJ2-3	TGTGCCAGCAGTTTATTTTCCTCTACGGCAGATACGCAGTATTTT	CASSLFSSTADTQYF
once	TRBV19	TRBD1	TRBJ1-1	TGTGCCAGTAGTTTTCGCCGGGACAGGGGAGGTAAGGAGGCTTTCTTT	CASSFRRDRGGKEAFF
.	TRBV2	.	TRBJ2-5	TGTGCCAGCAGTAGGCACCAAGAGACCCAGTACTTC	CASSRHQETQYF
.	TRBV27	.	TRBJ2-2	TGTGCCAGCAGTTGGGGATCGGGAACCGGGGAGCTGTTTTTT	CASSWGSGTGELFF
few	TRBV25-1	.	TRBJ1-2	TGTGCCAGCAGTGGGGGGTTTGGCTACACCTTC	CASSGGFGYTF
.	TRBV6-1	.	TRBJ2-5	TGTGCCAGCAGTCTCTGGAGGGGGCAAGAGACCCAGTACTTC	CASSLWRGQETQYF
.	TRBV27	TRBD1	TRBJ1-6	TGTGCCAGCAGGAGGGGACAGGGGAATTCACCCCTCCACTTT	CASRRGQGNSPLHF
few	TRBV7-3	TRBD2	TRBJ2-1	TGTGCCAGCAGCCGGACTAGCGGGAGTCTGTCGAAAGGAAATGAGCAGTTCTTC	CASSRTSGSLSKGNEQFF
few	TRBV14	.	TRBJ2-7	TGTGCCAGCAGCCAAGCTAGGGGCAAGGTCGGGGAGCAGTACTTC	CASSQARGKVGEQYF
.	TRBV27	TRBD1	TRBJ1-5	TGTGCCAGCAGCACCCAGAAGGGGGCAAATCAGCCCCAGCATTTT	CASSTQKGANQPQHF
.	TRBV19	.	TRBJ1-1	TGTGCCAGTAGTATAGATTACGACACTGAAGCTTTCTTT	CASSIDYDTEAFF
.	TRBV5-4	TRBD2	TRBJ2-3	TGTGCCAGCAGCAGACCGCGGGGGGGCCGCACAGATACGCAGTATTTT	CASSRPRGGRTDTQYF
.	TRBV7-9	.	TRBJ2-6	TGTGCCAGTCATGAACCTGGGGCCAACGTCCTGACTTTC	CASHEPGANVLTF
.	TRBV4-1	TRBD2	TRBJ2-2	TGCGCCAGCAGCCAAGATTCGGCGGGAGCGAACACCGGGGAGCTGTTTTTT	CASSQDSAGANTGELFF
.	TRBV15	.	TRBJ2-1	TGTGCCACCAGCAGAGATGGGCTAAGCTCCTACAATGAGCAGTTCTTC	CATSRDGLSSYNEQFF
.	TRBV7-2	.	TRBJ1-5	TGTGCCAGCAGCCCCGGGGGTAGCAATCAGCCCCAGCATTTT	CASSPGGSNQPQHF
.	TRBV27	.	TRBJ1-6	TGTGCCAGCAGGCCGCAGGGCGGTCATTCACCCCTCCACTTT	CASRPQGGHSPLHF
.	TRBV2	.	TRBJ2-7	TGTGCCAGCAGTTTCTCCTACGAGCAGTACTTC	CASSFSYEQYF
.	TRBV5-6	.	TRBJ1-2	TGTGCCAGCAGCTTGATGGATGCGGATGGCTACACCTTC	CASSLMDADGYTF
medium-sized	TRBV4-1	TRBD1	TRBJ1-2	TGCGCCAGCAGCCCCGTCCTCCGGACAGGGAATGCTGGCTACACCTTC	CASSPVLRTGNAGYTF
medium-sized	TRBV10-3	TRBD1	TRBJ2-7	TGTGCCATCAGTGAGTCGCACCCGACAGGGGGAAGGGACGAGCAGTACTTC	CAISESHPTGGRDEQYF
.	TRBV5-1	TRBD2	TRBJ2-1	TGCGCCAGCAGCCTTACTAGCGGGGGGACCTACAATGAGCAGTTCTTC	CASSLTSGGTYNEQFF
.	TRBV29-1	.	TRBJ1-2	TGCAGCGTTGAAGGGACGGGGGGGTCTTATGGCTACACCTTC	CSVEGTGGSYGYTF
.	TRBV6-4	TRBD2	TRBJ2-1	TGTGCCAGCAGTGACTCGGGGACTAGGAGCCACAATGAGCAGTTCTTC	CASSDSGTRSHNEQFF
.	TRBV6-1	TRBD2	TRBJ2-1	TGTGCCAGCAGCCTCGGGGGGAACTCCTACAATGAGCAGTTCTTC	CASSLGGNSYNEQFF
.	TRBV27	.	TRBJ2-1	TGTGCCAGCAGTTTAATCCGCCCATCTTACAATGAGCAGTTCTTC	CASSLIRPSYNEQFF
.	TRBV19	.	TRBJ2-3	TGTGCCAGTAGTATAGATGGACAAACCTTCACAGATACGCAGTATTTT	CASSIDGQTFTDTQYF
.	TRBV28	.	TRBJ1-1	TGTGCCAGCAGTTTGTCCCTGGGGAGGAAGGCGCCTTTCTTT	CASSLSLGRKAPFF
few	TRBV6-1	.	TRBJ1-5	TGTGCCAGCAGGGCCCTTCTAACCGGGCAGCCCCAGCATTTT	CASRALLTGQPQHF